The TCR beta chain under discussion was sequenced for a study of identical twins. Broader study findings: Abundant beta clonotypes from cord blood bore fewer insertions; memory repertoires lacked this pattern. The presence of invariant MAIT and iNKT cells could partly confound analyses of zero-insertion sequences. Out-of-frame alpha sequences shared by twins showed excess low generation probability.

The sample holds many counts of this clonotype. Antigen specificity is unknown. After template switching added a universal primer site, the resulting cDNA carried unique molecular identifiers. TCRdb ran MiXCR on the 5' RACE reads and lists one entry per CDR3 protein. The table lists roughly 150,000 distinct CDR3 sequences, around 3.5% of them singletons. The length of the CDR3 is 15 residues. Germline V gene sequence: CDR1 SGHTA, CDR2 FQGNSA. V was shortened by 3 bases and J by 7 bases, with 18 bases between the two germline ends. Sequencing input: memory T cells sorted from blood. V gene TRBV7-2 combines with J gene TRBJ1-2; D might be TRBD1 (6 bases). The TCR was taken from a man younger than 30 in good health. The DNA for the CDR3 is TGTGCCAGCAGCTTTGCAGGGGTCCGATCGGGTGGCTACACCTTC. This codes for CASSFAGVRSGGYTF.